This TCR beta chain emerged from a study of blood T cell repertoires in COVID-19 (dated by TCRdb to the early 2020s). Notes on the research overall: The collaborator samples originated in the United States, Italy and Spain and spanned the acute and convalescent phases of COVID-19. The prospective study material was composed of cDNA or gDNA derived from T cells, B-cell-depleted T cells, or PBMCs. Deeply sampled blood TCRbeta repertoires from subjects exposed to, actively infected with, or recovered from COVID-19 were included in the dataset. A freely available public database, intended as a resource for researchers studying the immune response to SARS-CoV-2, is where the repertoires were released. The samples were drawn from the first 160 participants of the ongoing ImmuneRACE study and from 1,200 or so subjects provided by 6 global collaborators. Sample metadata almost always included a de-identified subject ID, COVID-19 status, age in years and sex. Where HLA class I and class II types were available, the types were taken from metadata supplied by the sample provider, not from assay-based typing.

The immunoSEQ Assay, a bias-controlled multiplex PCR, was used to amplify TCRbeta CDR3 regions from genomic DNA. The study's own analysis went as follows. Within the assay, amplification of reference gene primers was used to estimate how many nucleated cells each sample contained. Sequence reads were collapsed and filtered to measure the absolute abundance of every unique TCRbeta CDR3 rearrangement. For each sample, productive Simpson clonality was calculated as the square root of Simpson's diversity index across productive rearrangements. TCRdb provides this immuneACCESS table in a form limited to in-frame rearrangements. Some clones are lacking; in checked studies, under half of them reflect an unresolved V gene, and why the rest are absent is not known. The V and J calls and the clone size are those of that table, but D and trimming were determined from the DNA. Within this sample are 120,000 to 150,000 clones, with around 80% of them counted one time only. Of the sample, 8% to 10% falls within the top ten clones.

Concerning this clone: Its antigen remains unidentified. The input lacks base qualities; no much larger clone sits a single base away.

The germline ends are 8 bases apart after V is trimmed by 3 bases and J by 2 bases. CDR1 and CDR2 are read off the germline V gene (reference sequence) as LNHDA and SQIVND. The CDR3 numbers 13 residues from cysteine through phenylalanine. Only the CDR3 part of the read is kept: 39 bases, read in frame from the first base. Paper-wide results and their limitations: How much clinical and demographic metadata was included differed by source and by participant, and the metadata was provided uncurated.

The collaborating institutions used their own protocols to collect whole blood in K2EDTA tubes. Collaborator samples were shipped for TCRbeta analysis as frozen whole blood, isolated PBMCs, or DNA extracted from either sample type. Sequencing was carried out using peripheral blood. The sequence is built from TRBV19 and TRBJ2-7, with the D gene call left open. The receptor was isolated from an elderly woman in a cohort sampled during active or convalescent COVID-19. The sequence in DNA is TGTGCCAGTAGTATTGGGCCAACCTACGAGCAGTACTTC. Protein translation: CASSIGPTYEQYF.